A single sample gave rise to the 32 T cell receptor beta chains below, sequenced in a study of human thymus T cells. Corrective heart surgery yielded resections, and these provided the thymus tissue. TCRdb's table, derived via immunoSEQ multiplex PCR, lists solely in-frame clones and lacks some. Here the sample spans some 120,000 clones, around 94% being singletons. Sequenced material: thymus tissue. All receptors derive from a boy less than two years old with a congenital heart defect but otherwise immunologically healthy.

The chain carries TRBV7-6 and TRBJ1-3; D might be TRBD1 (6 bases). The V gene lost 5 bases and the J gene lost 0 bases, with 14 bases spanning the gap. This CDR3 spans 16 amino acids. Germline V lookup: CDR1 SGHVS, CDR2 FNYEAQ. This chain's CDR3 is CASSHRVTHSGNTIYF. In DNA form, the CDR3 reads TGTGCCAGCAGCCACAGGGTAACGCACTCTGGAAACACCATATATTTT.

This sequence joins TRBV13 and TRBJ2-7; TRBD1 is a possible D gene (7 bases). CDR1 is PRHDT and CDR2 is FYEKMQ in the germline V gene (reference sequence). The CDR3 spans 15 residues. V dropped 3 bases and J dropped 1 base, with 13 bases sitting between them. For the CDR3, the DNA is TGTGCCAGCAGCTTTGGGTCAGGGGGGTCCTACGAGCAGTACTTC. This codes for CASSFGSGGSYEQYF.

The chain recombines TRBV4-3 with TRBJ1-2, with TRBD1 identical over 7 bases. CDR1 is LGHNA, CDR2 YSLEER, per germline. The CDR3 is 14 residues long. V was clipped by 5 bases and J by 6 bases; unmatched bases: 9. The CDR3 sequence: CASSFRPGGDGYTF. In DNA form, the CDR3 reads TGCGCCAGCAGCTTTCGCCCAGGGGGAGATGGCTACACCTTC.

The chain uses TRBV5-5 and TRBJ1-5; possible D gene TRBD1, 6 bases. Trimming stripped 1 base from V and 5 bases from J, with 13 bases between. The CDR3 totals 15 residues. CDR1 is SGHKS and CDR2 is YYEKEE in the germline V gene (reference sequence). As DNA, the CDR3 is TGTGCCAGCAGCTTGAGAGGGGGGACGGATCAGCCCCAGCATTTT. The encoded protein is CASSLRGGTDQPQHF.

In this sample, this clone turned up once. In DNA, the CDR3 is TGTGCCAGCAGCCAAGTTGCTCGGCTAGCGGGGGGCCAAGAGACCCAGTACTTC. Its protein product is CASSQVARLAGGQETQYF. J is TRBJ2-5 and V is TRBV4-2, with 11 bases matching TRBD2. The V and J ends lost 1 base and 1 base, in that order; junction bases with no gene match: 8. The length of the CDR3 is 18 residues. Germline V lookup: CDR1 LGHNA, CDR2 YNFKEQ.

The chain's CDR3 is CASSPEREQETQYF. In DNA, the CDR3 is TGTGCCAGCAGCCCAGAGCGGGAGCAAGAGACCCAGTACTTC. This chain uses TRBV7-2 with TRBJ2-5; 8 nucleotides align to TRBD2. Germline CDR1 reads SGHTA; CDR2 reads FQGNSA. The CDR3 is 14 amino acids. The ends lost 5 bases at V and 2 bases at J; junction bases unmatched: 4.

The rearrangement joins TRBV5-1 to TRBJ2-1; tentative D call: TRBD2 (6 bases). The CDR3 runs to 13 residues. Germline V gene lookup returns CDR1 SGHRS and CDR2 YFSETQ. Trimming removed 6 bases from V and 5 bases from J, with 12 bases in between. The CDR3 is CASKGGDNNEQFF. In DNA, the CDR3 is TGCGCCAGCAAAGGCGGGGATAACAATGAGCAGTTCTTC.

This rearrangement joins TRBV4-1 to TRBJ1-5; 7 bases are a match to TRBD1. V was clipped by 0 bases and J by 5 bases; unmatched bases: 13. The CDR3 extends over 18 amino acids. Germline V gene data show CDR1 as MGHRA and CDR2 as YSYEKL. The CDR3 bases are TGCGCCAGCAGCCAAGATTTCTCTATAAGGGGGCCAGATCAGCCCCAGCATTTT. This translates into CASSQDFSIRGPDQPQHF.

The chain uses TRBV30 and TRBJ2-1; 9 nucleotides line up with TRBD2. The CDR3 is 14 residues long. Germline trimming cut 4 bases from V and 6 bases from J; bases unmatched to any gene: 7. Looked up from germline, CDR1 is GTSNPN and CDR2 is SVGIG (reference sequence). The CDR3 sequence is CAWTTRGGPNEQFF. CDR3 bases: TGTGCCTGGACTACGCGGGGGGGCCCCAATGAGCAGTTCTTC.

The V and J genes are TRBV7-2 and TRBJ1-6; D is uncertain. The V and J ends lost 10 bases and 6 bases respectively, with 19 bases between them. This CDR3 is 15 amino acids long. The germline CDR1 and CDR2 sequences are SGHTA and FQGNSA. This CDR3 is CATKRDVAPNSPLHF. CDR3 DNA sequence: TGTGCCACTAAAAGAGACGTGGCCCCTAATTCACCCCTCCACTTT.

The table lists this clone with a count of one. This rearrangement joins TRBV11-2 to TRBJ2-7; D might be TRBD1 (6 bases). Germline V CDR1 and CDR2: SGHAT, FQNNGV. This CDR3 contains 13 residues. Between the trimmed V and J ends, which lost 5 bases and 2 bases, there was a span of 10 bases. The CDR3 DNA follows: TGTGCCAGCAGCCGTACAGGGACCTACGAGCAGTACTTC. It specifies CASSRTGTYEQYF. The full variable domain, with the rest looked up from reference TRBV11-2 and TRBJ2-7, is EAGVAQSPRYKIIEKRQSVAFWCNPISGHATLYWYQQILGQGPKLLIQFQNNGVVDDSQLPKDRFSAERLKGVDSTLKIQPAKLEDSAVYLCASSRTGTYEQYFGPGTRLTVT.

The chain joins TRBV7-2 to TRBJ1-3, with D tentatively TRBD1 (6 bases). The CDR3 is 16 amino acids. V lost 1 base and J 7 bases, leaving 17 bases between the germline ends. Germline assignment: CDR1 SGHTA and CDR2 FQGNSA. This chain's CDR3 is CASSLGGGRWWNTIYF. DNA of the CDR3: TGTGCCAGCAGCTTAGGAGGGGGGCGGTGGTGGAACACCATATATTTT. Looking up the rest from reference TRBV7-2 and TRBJ1-3 gives the full variable domain: GAGVSQSPSNKVTEKGKDVELRCDPISGHTALYWYRQSLGQGLEFLIYFQGNSAPDKSGLPSDRFSAERTGGSVSTLTIQRTQQEDSAVYLCASSLGGGRWWNTIYFGEGSWLTVV.

The chain has TRBV23-1 and TRBJ1-4; 12 bases are shared with TRBD1. TRBV23-1 is an ORF, with its function uncertain. After removal of 3 bases from V and 3 bases from J, the junction contained 5 bases not matched to a gene. This CDR3 has 17 residues. The CDR3 loop is CASSQSGQGASNEKLFF. The CDR3 DNA reads TGCGCCAGCAGTCAGTCGGGACAGGGGGCCTCTAATGAAAAACTGTTTTTT.

This rearrangement joins TRBV27 to TRBJ1-1; D not certain. The CDR3 covers 13 residues. V lost 3 bases and J 5 bases, leaving 10 bases between the germline ends. Per germline, CDR1 MNHEY and CDR2 SMNVEV (reference sequence). This chain's CDR3 is CASSLREETEAFF. In DNA form, the CDR3 reads TGTGCCAGCAGTTTGCGGGAGGAAACTGAAGCTTTCTTT.

The chain uses TRBV2 and TRBJ1-3; 7 bases agree with TRBD1. Unmatched junction bases numbered 8, after V lost 6 bases and J lost 0 bases. CDR1 and CDR2 from the germline V gene are SNHLY and FYNNEI. The CDR3 is made up of 16 amino acids. As DNA, the CDR3 is TGTGCCAGCAGATCCTACAGGGGTTTCTCTGGAAACACCATATATTTT. Translating gives CASRSYRGFSGNTIYF.

The chain recombines TRBV27 with TRBJ2-3, with 11 positions matching TRBD2. CDR3 length equals 16 residues. V was clipped by 0 bases and J by 2 bases; unmatched bases: 1. Germline V CDR1 and CDR2: MNHEY, SMNVEV (reference sequence). The CDR3 sequence is CASSLSLAGDTDTQYF. The CDR3 bases are TGTGCCAGCAGTTTATCACTAGCGGGGGACACAGATACGCAGTATTTT.

V and J are TRBV12-5 and TRBJ2-1; the D is unclear. V lost 0 bases to trimming and J lost 3 bases, with 0 bases between them. The germline gives CDR1 LGHNT, CDR2 FRNRAP. The CDR3 runs 12 residues. The CDR3 DNA follows: TGTGCTAGTGGTTTGGTCTACAATGAGCAGTTCTTC. This encodes CASGLVYNEQFF.

The rearrangement uses TRBV12-1 and TRBJ2-2; the tabulated D call, TRBD1, remains unverified against the DNA. TRBV12-1 constitutes a pseudogene. The CDR3 has 15 amino acids. The CDR3 here is CASSYGTFNTGELFF. DNA for the CDR3: TGTGCCAGCAGCTACGGGACATTCAACACTGGGGAGCTGTTTTTT.

The rearrangement uses TRBV9 and TRBJ1-3; no firm D call. The germline V and J ends were trimmed by 4 bases and 0 bases, with 17 bases remaining between them. The CDR3 loop spans 17 amino acids. Germline V gene lookup returns CDR1 SGDLS and CDR2 YYNGEE. DNA for the CDR3: TGTGCCAGCAGCCCGGAGGCCAAGTCAGCCTCTGGAAACACCATATATTTT. It is translated as CASSPEAKSASGNTIYF.

The chain uses TRBV2 and TRBJ2-3; D remains ambiguous. The CDR3 covers 17 residues. Trimming stripped 3 bases from V and 4 bases from J, with 20 bases between. CDR1 and CDR2 (germline): SNHLY, FYNNEI. The CDR3, as DNA: TGTGCCAGCAGTGAGTTCAGCCTCCCGCTCTCCCCAGATACGCAGTATTTT. This codes for CASSEFSLPLSPDTQYF.

The rearrangement joins TRBV4-2 to TRBJ2-1, with D perhaps being TRBD1 or TRBD2 (7 bases each). The CDR3 sequence is 17 residues long. The germline V gene has CDR1 LGHNA and CDR2 YNFKEQ. Deletions cut 4 bases from V and 2 bases from J, with 18 bases between. The CDR3 loop reads CASSPLKGGGAYNEQFF. The CDR3 nucleotides are TGTGCCAGCAGCCCACTAAAGGGAGGGGGCGCCTACAATGAGCAGTTCTTC.

V gene TRBV19 combines with J gene TRBJ2-4; TRBD2 aligns across 7 bases. Germline lookup yields CDR1 LNHDA and CDR2 SQIVND (reference sequence). This CDR3 comprises 15 residues. V shed 3 bases, J shed 1 base, and the junction held 3 bases outside the gene matches. For the CDR3, the DNA is TGTGCCAGTAGTATCGGGGGGTCGGCCAAAAACATTCAGTACTTC. Translating it yields CASSIGGSAKNIQYF. The whole variable domain, filled in from reference TRBV19 and TRBJ2-4, reads DGGITQSPKYLFRKEGQNVTLSCEQNLNHDAMYWYRQDPGQGLRLIYYSQIVNDFQKGDIAEGYSVSREKKESFPLTVTSAQKNPTAFYLCASSIGGSAKNIQYFGAGTRLSVL.

The rearrangement links TRBV11-2 to TRBJ2-7; D uncertain. The germline gives CDR1 SGHAT, CDR2 FQNNGV. The germline V and J ends were trimmed by 3 bases and 0 bases, with 9 bases remaining between them. This CDR3 contains 14 residues. This CDR3 reads CASSLTQSSYEQYF. The CDR3, as DNA: TGTGCCAGCAGCTTGACGCAGAGCTCCTACGAGCAGTACTTC.

The chain uses TRBV6-1 and TRBJ1-5; TRBD1 matches at 8 bases. The junction had 4 bases not matched to a gene; V was cut back by 1 base and J by 2 bases. The CDR3 has 16 amino acids. The V gene's germline CDR1 is MNHNS and CDR2 SASEGT. The CDR3 coding sequence is TGTGCCAGCAGTGAAGTAAAGGACAGGGGCAATCAGCCCCAGCATTTT. Translated: CASSEVKDRGNQPQHF.

V usage is TRBV5-1 and J usage is TRBJ2-3; D ambiguous. The germline V gene encodes CDR1 SGHRS and CDR2 YFSETQ. Trimming left V 0 bases short and J 11 bases short, with 13 bases between. CDR3 size: 13 residues. CDR3 DNA sequence: TGCGCCAGCAGCTTGGATAGACTTCCAGGGCAGTATTTT. Protein sequence: CASSLDRLPGQYF.

The V call is TRBV5-1, the J call TRBJ2-5; 8 bases fit TRBD2. Per germline, CDR1 SGHRS and CDR2 YFSETQ. V shed 4 bases and J 5 bases; nucleotides not matched to a gene: 13. This CDR3 is 16 amino acids long. As DNA, the CDR3 is TGCGCCAGCAGCCCGACAGGTTCGGGAGGGAAGGAGACCCAGTACTTC. Its translation: CASSPTGSGGKETQYF.

The chain recombines TRBV19 with TRBJ1-5; 7 bases line up with TRBD1. V lost 3 bases and J lost 2; bases outside the gene matches: 4. CDR1 and CDR2 (germline): LNHDA, SQIVND (reference sequence). The CDR3 sequence is 15 residues long. The chain's CDR3 is CASSIWQGGNQPQHF. CDR3 sequence (DNA): TGTGCCAGTAGTATCTGGCAGGGGGGCAATCAGCCCCAGCATTTT.

The chain links TRBV6-4 to TRBJ1-2; D may be TRBD1 (5 bases). The CDR3 has 14 amino acids. Trimming shortened V by 3 bases and J by 7 bases, and 15 bases separated the two germline ends. Germline CDR1 and CDR2: MRHNA and SNTAGT. The CDR3 region has the DNA TGTGCCAGCAGTGAAGGGACCGGGCATGGTGGCTACACCTTC. Encoded protein: CASSEGTGHGGYTF.

The V and J genes are TRBV19 and TRBJ2-5; either TRBD1 or TRBD2 may fit D (5 bases each). This CDR3 is 14 amino acids long. Germline CDR1 LNHDA, CDR2 SQIVND (reference sequence). V gave up 5 bases and J gave up 5 bases, with 15 bases separating them. DNA of the CDR3: TGTGCCAGTAGTCCTTCCTCGAGGGGCGAGACCCAGTACTTC. This gives the protein CASSPSSRGETQYF.

Written as DNA, the CDR3 is TGTGCCATCAGTGAGTCCAGGGACAGCCTAACAGGCGGCTACACCTTC. Translation: CAISESRDSLTGGYTF. The rearrangement uses TRBV10-3 and TRBJ1-2; 7 nucleotides align to TRBD1. The V and J ends lost 0 bases and 8 bases, in that order; junction bases with no gene match: 12. CDR3 length: 16 residues. Germline V gives CDR1 ENHRY, CDR2 SYGVKD.

The chain uses TRBV28 and TRBJ2-5; TRBD1 agrees at 9 bases. V was pared by 4 bases and J by 4 bases, with 7 bases of the junction left unmatched. The CDR3 has 15 amino acids. Germline-derived CDR1 and CDR2 are MDHEN and SYDVKM. The CDR3 loop is CASSSNRGQGETQYF. CDR3 bases: TGTGCCAGCAGTTCAAACAGGGGGCAGGGAGAGACCCAGTACTTC. Looking up the rest from reference TRBV28 and TRBJ2-5 gives the full variable domain: DVKVTQSSRYLVKRTGEKVFLECVQDMDHENMFWYRQDPGLGLRLIYFSYDVKMKEKGDIPEGYSVSREKKERFSLILESASTNQTSMYLCASSSNRGQGETQYFGPGTRLLVL.

V and J are TRBV5-1 and TRBJ1-2; TRBD1 might be the D (6 bases). This CDR3 is 13 amino acids long. Germline V gives CDR1 SGHRS, CDR2 YFSETQ. V lost 0 bases and J lost 7, with 10 bases in between. CDR3 in DNA: TGCGCCAGCAGCTTGGGAGGGGGAGGTGGCTACACCTTC. Amino acid sequence: CASSLGGGGGYTF.